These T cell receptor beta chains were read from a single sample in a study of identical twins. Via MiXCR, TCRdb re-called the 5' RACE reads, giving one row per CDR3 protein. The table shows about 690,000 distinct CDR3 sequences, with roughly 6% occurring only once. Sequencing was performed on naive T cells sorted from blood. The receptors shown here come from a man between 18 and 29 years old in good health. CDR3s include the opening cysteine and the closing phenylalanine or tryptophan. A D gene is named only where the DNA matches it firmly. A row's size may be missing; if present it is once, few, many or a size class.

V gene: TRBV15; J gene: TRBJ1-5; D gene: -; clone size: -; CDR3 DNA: TGTGCCACCAGCAGTCTTCAAACGGGGGAGCAACAGCCCCAGCATTTT; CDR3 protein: CATSSLQTGEQQPQHF
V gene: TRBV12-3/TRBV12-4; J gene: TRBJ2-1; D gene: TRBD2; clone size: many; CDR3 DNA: TGTGCCAGCAGTTTGATCCTAGCGGGCATTCGAGGCGAGCAGTTCTTC; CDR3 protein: CASSLILAGIRGEQFF
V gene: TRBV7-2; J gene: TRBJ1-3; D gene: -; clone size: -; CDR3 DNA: TGTGCCAGCAGCTTATTTTCCCCCAGGGCGGACACCATATATTTT; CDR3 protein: CASSLFSPRADTIYF
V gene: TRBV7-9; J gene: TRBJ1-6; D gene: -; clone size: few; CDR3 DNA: TGTGCCAGCAGCTTATCAAGGGGATTCGACTCACCCCTCCACTTT; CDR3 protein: CASSLSRGFDSPLHF
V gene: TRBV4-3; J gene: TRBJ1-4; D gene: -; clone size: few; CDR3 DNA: TGCGCCAGCAGCCAGGAAGGGGGGAGGGGTAATGAAAAACTGTTTTTT; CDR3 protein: CASSQEGGRGNEKLFF
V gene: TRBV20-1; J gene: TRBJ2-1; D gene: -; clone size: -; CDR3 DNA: TGCAGTGCATTTAACGGACCAGAGCAGTTCTTC; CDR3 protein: CSAFNGPEQFF
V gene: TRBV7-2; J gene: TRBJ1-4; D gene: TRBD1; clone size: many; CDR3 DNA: TGTGCCAGCAGCCGAACCGGGACAGGAAATGAAAAACTGTTTTTT; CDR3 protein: CASSRTGTGNEKLFF
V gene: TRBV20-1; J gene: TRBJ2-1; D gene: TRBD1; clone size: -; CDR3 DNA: TGCAGTGCTAAGAACCCGTGGACAGGGGGAAATGAGCAGTTCTTC; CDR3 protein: CSAKNPWTGGNEQFF
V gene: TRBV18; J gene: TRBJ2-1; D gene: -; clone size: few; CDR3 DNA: TGTGCCAGCTCACCACAGGCGGGGCATGAGCAGTTCTTC; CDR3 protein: CASSPQAGHEQFF
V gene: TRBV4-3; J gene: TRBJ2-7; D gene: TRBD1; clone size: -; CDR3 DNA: TGCGCCAGCAGCCAAGACGCGCGGGACAGGGGGCTAGGAGCCTACGAGCAGTACTTC; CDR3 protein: CASSQDARDRGLGAYEQYF
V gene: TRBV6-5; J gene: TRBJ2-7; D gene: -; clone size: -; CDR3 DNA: TGTGCCTTAGGAGCTAGCCCCTACGAGCAGTACTTC; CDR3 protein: CALGASPYEQYF
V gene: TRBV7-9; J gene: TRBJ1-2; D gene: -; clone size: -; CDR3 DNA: TGTGCCAGCAGCTTAGACGGTGGGAATAGGTTTGGCTACACCTTC; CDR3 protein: CASSLDGGNRFGYTF
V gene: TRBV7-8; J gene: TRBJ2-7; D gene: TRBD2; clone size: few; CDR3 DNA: TGTGCCAGCAGCTTATTGGGGGTTAGCGGGTCCTCTAACTCCTACGAGCAGTACTTC; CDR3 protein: CASSLLGVSGSSNSYEQYF
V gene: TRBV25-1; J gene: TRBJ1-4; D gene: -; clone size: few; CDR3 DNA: TGTGCCAGCAGTGAATCCCAGGGAACAACTAATGAAAAACTGTTTTTT; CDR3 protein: CASSESQGTTNEKLFF
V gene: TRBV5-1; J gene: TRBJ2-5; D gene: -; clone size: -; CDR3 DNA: TGCGCCAGCAGCTTGGCCGAGGGTGGGAGTCGTGAGACCCAGTACTTC; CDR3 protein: CASSLAEGGSRETQYF
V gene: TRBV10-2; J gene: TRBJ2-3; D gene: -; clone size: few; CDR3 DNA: TGCGCCAGCCAGGGGGGAAACACAGATACGCAGTATTTT; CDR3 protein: CASQGGNTDTQYF
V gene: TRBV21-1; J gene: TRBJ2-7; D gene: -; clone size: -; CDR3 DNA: TGTGCCAGCAGCAAAAGGGACACCGGGACTAGCGGGAGCTCCTACGAGCAGTACTTC; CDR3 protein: CASSKRDTGTSGSSYEQYF
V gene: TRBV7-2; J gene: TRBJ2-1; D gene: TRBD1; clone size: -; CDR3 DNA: TGTGCCAGCAGCTCAGGGGACAGGAGTATAAGTGAGCAGTTCTTC; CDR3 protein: CASSSGDRSISEQFF
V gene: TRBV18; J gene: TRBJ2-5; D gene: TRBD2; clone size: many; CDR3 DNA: TGTGCCAGCTCACATTCCCCACTAGCGGGAGTATACCAAGAGACCCAGTACTTC; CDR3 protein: CASSHSPLAGVYQETQYF
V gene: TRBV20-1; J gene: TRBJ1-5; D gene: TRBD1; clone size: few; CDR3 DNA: TGCAGTGCTAGAGTTGGGTCAGGGGGCTTCAGCAATCAGCCCCAGCATTTT; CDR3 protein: CSARVGSGGFSNQPQHF
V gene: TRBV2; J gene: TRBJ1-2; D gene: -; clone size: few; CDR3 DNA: TGTGCCAGCAAATTTGACAGGCCGAGTCGCTATGGCTACACCTTC; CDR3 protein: CASKFDRPSRYGYTF
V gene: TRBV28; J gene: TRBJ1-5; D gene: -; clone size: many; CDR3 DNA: TGTGCCAGCAGTTTTGGTTGGAGCAATCAGCCCCAGCATTTT; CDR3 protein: CASSFGWSNQPQHF
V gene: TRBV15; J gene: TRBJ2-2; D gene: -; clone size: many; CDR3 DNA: TGTGCCACCAGCAGAGGGGCCTACGGGGAGCTGTTTTTT; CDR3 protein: CATSRGAYGELFF
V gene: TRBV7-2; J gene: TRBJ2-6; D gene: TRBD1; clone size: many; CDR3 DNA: TGTGCCTGTGAGACAGGGCTTTTAGGCGGGGCCAACGTCCTGACTTTC; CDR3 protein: CACETGLLGGANVLTF
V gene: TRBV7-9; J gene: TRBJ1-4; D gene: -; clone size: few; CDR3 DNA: TGTGCCAGCAGCTTAGTCCAGGACAGCAAGAGACTGTTTTTT; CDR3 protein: CASSLVQDSKRLFF
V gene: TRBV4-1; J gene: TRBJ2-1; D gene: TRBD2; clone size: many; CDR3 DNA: TGCGCCAGCAGCCAAACCACTAGCGGGAGGACGTATGAGCAGTTCTTC; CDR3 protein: CASSQTTSGRTYEQFF
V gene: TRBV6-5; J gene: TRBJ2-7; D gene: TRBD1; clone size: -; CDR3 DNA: TGTGCCAGCAGTTACCGACCGGGACAGGGAGAGTACGAGCAGTACTTC; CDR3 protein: CASSYRPGQGEYEQYF
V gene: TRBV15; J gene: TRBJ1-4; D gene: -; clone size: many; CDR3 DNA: TGTGCCACCAGCAGAGATCCTACAGCCCGTGAAAAACTGTTTTTT; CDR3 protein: CATSRDPTAREKLFF
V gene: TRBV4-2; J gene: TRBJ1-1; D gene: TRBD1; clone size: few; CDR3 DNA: TGTGCCAGCAGCCAACCCGAAGTCCAGGGGGCGTCCCCCAACACTGAAGCTTTCTTT; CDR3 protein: CASSQPEVQGASPNTEAFF
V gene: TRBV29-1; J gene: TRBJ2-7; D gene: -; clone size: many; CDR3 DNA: TGCAGCGTCGGGACACGGTACGAGCAGTACTTC; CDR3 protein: CSVGTRYEQYF
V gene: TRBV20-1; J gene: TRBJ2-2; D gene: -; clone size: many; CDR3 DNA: TGCAGTGCTAGAGATTTCCAGGGGGGCACCGGGGAGCTGTTTTTT; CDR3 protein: CSARDFQGGTGELFF
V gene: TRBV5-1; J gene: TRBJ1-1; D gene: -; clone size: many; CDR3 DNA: TGCGCCAGCAGCGAATCGGTGGGGGACACTGAAGCTTTCTTT; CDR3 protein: CASSESVGDTEAFF
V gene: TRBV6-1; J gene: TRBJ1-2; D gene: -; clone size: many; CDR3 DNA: TGTGCCAGCATCTTATTTTTGGGGACACAGGCAAACTATGGCTACACCTTC; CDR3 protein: CASILFLGTQANYGYTF
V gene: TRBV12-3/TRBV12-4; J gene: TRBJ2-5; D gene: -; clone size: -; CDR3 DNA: TGTGCCAGCAGTTTAGGTGGGAGTAAATCAACCATCCAAGAGACCCAGTACTTC; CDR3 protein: CASSLGGSKSTIQETQYF
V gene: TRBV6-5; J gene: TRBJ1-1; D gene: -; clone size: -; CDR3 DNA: TGTGCCAGCAGTTACTCGACCAACAGGGTCACTGAAGCTTTCTTT; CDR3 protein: CASSYSTNRVTEAFF
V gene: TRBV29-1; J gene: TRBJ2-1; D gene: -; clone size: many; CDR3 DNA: TGCAGCGTTGTCGGTCTCGGAGGCTATGAGCAGTTCTTC; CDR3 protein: CSVVGLGGYEQFF
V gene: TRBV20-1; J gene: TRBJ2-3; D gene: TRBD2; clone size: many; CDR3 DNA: TGCAGTGCTCGACCTTGGACTAGCGGAAACACAGATACGCAGTATTTT; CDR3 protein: CSARPWTSGNTDTQYF
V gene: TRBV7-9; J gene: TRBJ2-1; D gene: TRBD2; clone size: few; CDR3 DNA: TGTGCCGGATCGACCGGGACTAGTTCTTTGCGTGAGCAGTTCTTC; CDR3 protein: CAGSTGTSSLREQFF
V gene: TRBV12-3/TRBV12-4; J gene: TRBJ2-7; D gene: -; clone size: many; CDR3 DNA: TGTGCCAGCAGTAGTTCTTGGGTCGAGCAGTACTTC; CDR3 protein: CASSSSWVEQYF
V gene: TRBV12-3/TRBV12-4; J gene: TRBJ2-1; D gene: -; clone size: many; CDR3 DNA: TGTGCCAGCAGCCTCGAGCGAGGGGGCTACAATGAGCAGTTCTTC; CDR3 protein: CASSLERGGYNEQFF
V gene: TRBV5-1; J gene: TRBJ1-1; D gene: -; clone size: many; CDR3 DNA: TGCGCCAGCAGCTTAGGGAGGGAGACTGAAGCTTTCTTT; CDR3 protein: CASSLGRETEAFF
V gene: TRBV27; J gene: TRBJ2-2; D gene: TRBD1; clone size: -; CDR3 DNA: TGTGCCAGCACCCTAGGGACAGGGGGCGCCGGGGAGCTGTTTTTT; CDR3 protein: CASTLGTGGAGELFF
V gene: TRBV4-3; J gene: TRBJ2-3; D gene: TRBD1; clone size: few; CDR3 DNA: TGCGCCAGCAGCCAAGGTCGAGGGGGCGGCCCAGATACGCAGTATTTT; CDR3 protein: CASSQGRGGGPDTQYF
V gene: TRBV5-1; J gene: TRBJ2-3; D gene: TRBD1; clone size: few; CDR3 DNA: TGCGCCAGCAGCTTGGTCGGGACAGGGAACACAGATACGCAGTATTTT; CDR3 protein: CASSLVGTGNTDTQYF
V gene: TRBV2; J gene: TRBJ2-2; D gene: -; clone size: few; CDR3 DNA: TGTGCCAGCATCCAGGGGCGCCCCACCGGGGAGCTGTTTTTT; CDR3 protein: CASIQGRPTGELFF
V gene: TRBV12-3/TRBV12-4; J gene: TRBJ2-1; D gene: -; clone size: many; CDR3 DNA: TGTGCCAGCAGTTTAGCGCCAGAGAGGATGTTCTTC; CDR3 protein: CASSLAPERMFF
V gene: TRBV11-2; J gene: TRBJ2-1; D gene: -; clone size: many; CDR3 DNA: TGTGCCAGCACCTTAGCGGAAGAGCAGTTCTTC; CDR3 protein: CASTLAEEQFF
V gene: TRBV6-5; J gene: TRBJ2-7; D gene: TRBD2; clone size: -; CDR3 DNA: TGTGCCAGCAGTTCGCTAGCGGGAGGGCTAAGATACGAGCAGTACTTC; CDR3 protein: CASSSLAGGLRYEQYF
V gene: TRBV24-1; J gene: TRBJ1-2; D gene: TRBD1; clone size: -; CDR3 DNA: TGTGCCACCAGTGCCAGGGGGTTCGGCTATGGCTACACCTTC; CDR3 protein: CATSARGFGYGYTF
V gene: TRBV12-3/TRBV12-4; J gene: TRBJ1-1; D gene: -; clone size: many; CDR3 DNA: TGTGCCAGCAGTTTTAGGCGGGACACTGAAGCTTTCTTT; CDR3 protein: CASSFRRDTEAFF
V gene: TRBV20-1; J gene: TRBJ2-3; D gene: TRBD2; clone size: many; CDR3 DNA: TGCAGTGCTAGAGTAACGGCTAGCGGTTACACAGATACGCAGTATTTT; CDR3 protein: CSARVTASGYTDTQYF
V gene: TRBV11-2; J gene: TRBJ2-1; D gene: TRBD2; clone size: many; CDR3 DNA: TGTGCCAGCAGCTTAGATCGGGGGACTAGCGGGAGGTTCAATGAGCAGTTCTTC; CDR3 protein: CASSLDRGTSGRFNEQFF
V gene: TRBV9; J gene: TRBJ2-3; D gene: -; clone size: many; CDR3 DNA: TGTGCCAGCAGCGTAGGAGGGCGGGACGATACGCAGTATTTT; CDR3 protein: CASSVGGRDDTQYF
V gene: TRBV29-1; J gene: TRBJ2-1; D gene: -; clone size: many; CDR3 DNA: TGCAGCGTTGAAGAGCAGGGCCTGACATACAATGAGCAGTTCTTC; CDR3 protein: CSVEEQGLTYNEQFF
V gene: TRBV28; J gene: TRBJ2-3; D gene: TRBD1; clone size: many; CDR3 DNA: TGTGCCAGCAGTTTTTGGACAGGGGGCGGAGATACGCAGTATTTT; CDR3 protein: CASSFWTGGGDTQYF